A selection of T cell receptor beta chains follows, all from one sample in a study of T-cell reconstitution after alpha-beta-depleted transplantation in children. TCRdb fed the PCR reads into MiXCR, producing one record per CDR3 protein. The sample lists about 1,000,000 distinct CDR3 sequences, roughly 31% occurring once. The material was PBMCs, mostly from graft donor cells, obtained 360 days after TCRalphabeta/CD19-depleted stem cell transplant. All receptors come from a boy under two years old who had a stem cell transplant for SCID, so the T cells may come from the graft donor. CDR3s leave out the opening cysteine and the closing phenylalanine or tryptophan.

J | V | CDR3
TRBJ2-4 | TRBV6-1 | ASRPTGGAKNIQY
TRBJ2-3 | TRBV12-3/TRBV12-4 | ASSPIGTSGELDTQY
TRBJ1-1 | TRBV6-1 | ASSSRPLQNTEAF
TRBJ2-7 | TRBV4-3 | ASSQAQGSYEQY
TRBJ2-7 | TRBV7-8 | ASSPGQGEQY
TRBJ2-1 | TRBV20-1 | SASLGYEQF
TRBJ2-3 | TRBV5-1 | ASSLGFEPDTQY
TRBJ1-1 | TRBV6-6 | ASMLVEAF
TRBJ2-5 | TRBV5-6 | ASSLGTPGHPNQETQY
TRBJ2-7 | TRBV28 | ASSAHMELYEQY
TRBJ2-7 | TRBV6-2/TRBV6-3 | ASSNRANEQY
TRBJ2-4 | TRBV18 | ASSPSIAKNIQY
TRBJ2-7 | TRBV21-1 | ASSPSRAGLHEQY
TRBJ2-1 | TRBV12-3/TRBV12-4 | ASSLGSSKQF
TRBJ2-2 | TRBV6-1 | ASKTGSNTGELF
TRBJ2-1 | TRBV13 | ASSFTGRDEQF
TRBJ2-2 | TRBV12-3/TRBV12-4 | ASSLLRGPTGELF
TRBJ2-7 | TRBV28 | ASNPGGTGAYEQY
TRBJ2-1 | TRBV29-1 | SVDILEGQF
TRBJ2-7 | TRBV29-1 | SVAGQVSVERY